This TCR beta chain was captured by sequencing in a study of metastatic and nonmetastatic thyroid tumors. As for the study in general: Comparison of repertoires was carried out across blood and tumor or nodule tissue from malignant and benign thyroid patients.

With MiXCR, TCRdb reprocessed the PCR reads. The sample shows around 38,000 clones, 28% of them seen only once. Germline V gene sequence: CDR1 DFQATT, CDR2 SNEGSKA (reference sequence). V lost 3 bases to trimming and J lost 1 base; unmatched junction nucleotides: 7. This CDR3 region has 15 residues. This clone was seen more than once but under ten times. Ahead of thyroid surgery, no patient had received treatment of any kind. The receptor comes from a male donor with papillary thyroid cancer or a benign thyroid nodule (not recorded which). Some clones in this sample may be carry-over from other donors' samples. The sample was blood. The J gene is TRBJ2-7, the V gene TRBV20-1; 9 bases fit TRBD1. In DNA, the CDR3 is TGCAGTGCTAGCGGAATGGACAGGGGATCCTACGAGCAGTACTTC. It is translated as CSASGMDRGSYEQYF.